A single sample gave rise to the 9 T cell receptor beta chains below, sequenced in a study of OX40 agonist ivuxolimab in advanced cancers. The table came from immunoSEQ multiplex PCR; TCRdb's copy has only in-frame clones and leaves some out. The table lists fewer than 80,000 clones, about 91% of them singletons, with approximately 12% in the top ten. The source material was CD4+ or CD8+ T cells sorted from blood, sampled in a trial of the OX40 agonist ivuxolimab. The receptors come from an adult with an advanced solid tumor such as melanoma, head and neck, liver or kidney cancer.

In DNA, the CDR3 is TGTGCCAGCAGTTCCCCCCCACAGGGGCAATACGAGCAGTACTTC. Protein sequence: CASSSPPQGQYEQYF. The chain links TRBV27 to TRBJ2-7, with 7 bases that match TRBD1. In germline, CDR1 is MNHEY, CDR2 SMNVEV (reference sequence). V shed 4 bases and J 4 bases; nucleotides not matched to a gene: 10. The CDR3 sequence is 15 residues long.

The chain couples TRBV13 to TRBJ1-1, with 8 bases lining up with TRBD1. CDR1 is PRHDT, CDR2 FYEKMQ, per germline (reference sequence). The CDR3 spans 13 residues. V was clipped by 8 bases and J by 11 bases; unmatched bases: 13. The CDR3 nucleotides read TGTGCCAGCGCGGAGGACAGGGACCCTCAGGCTTTCTTT. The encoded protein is CASAEDRDPQAFF.

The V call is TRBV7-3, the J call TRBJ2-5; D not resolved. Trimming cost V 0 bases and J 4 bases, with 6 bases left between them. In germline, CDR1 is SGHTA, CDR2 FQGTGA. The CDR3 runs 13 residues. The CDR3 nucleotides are TGTGCCAGCAGCTTAACAGTCCCAGAGACCCAGTACTTC. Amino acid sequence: CASSLTVPETQYF.

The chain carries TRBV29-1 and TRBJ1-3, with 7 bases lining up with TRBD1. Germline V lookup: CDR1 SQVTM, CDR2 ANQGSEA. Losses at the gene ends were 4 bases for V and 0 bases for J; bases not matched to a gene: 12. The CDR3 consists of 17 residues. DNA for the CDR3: TGCAGCGTTGTGGGGAGGGGGCAGACCGACTCTGGAAACACCATATATTTT. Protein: CSVVGRGQTDSGNTIYF.

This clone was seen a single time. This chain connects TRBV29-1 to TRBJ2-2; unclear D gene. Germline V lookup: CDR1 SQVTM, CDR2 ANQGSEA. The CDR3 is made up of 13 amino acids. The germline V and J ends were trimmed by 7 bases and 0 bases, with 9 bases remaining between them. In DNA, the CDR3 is TGCAGCGCTGGGATAACGAACACCGGGGAGCTGTTTTTT. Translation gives CSAGITNTGELFF.

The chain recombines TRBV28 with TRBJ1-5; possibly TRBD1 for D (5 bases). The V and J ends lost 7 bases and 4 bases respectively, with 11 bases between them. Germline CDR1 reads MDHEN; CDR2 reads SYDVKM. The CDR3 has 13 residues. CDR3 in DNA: TGTGCCAGCACCACATGGGGGAATCAGCCCCAGCATTTT. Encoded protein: CASTTWGNQPQHF.

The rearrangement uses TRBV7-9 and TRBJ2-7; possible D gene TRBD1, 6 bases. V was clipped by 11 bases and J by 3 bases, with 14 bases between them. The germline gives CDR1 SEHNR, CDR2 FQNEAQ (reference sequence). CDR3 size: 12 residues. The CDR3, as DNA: TGTGCCTCAACGGACAGAGGCTACGAGCAGTACTTC. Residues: CASTDRGYEQYF.

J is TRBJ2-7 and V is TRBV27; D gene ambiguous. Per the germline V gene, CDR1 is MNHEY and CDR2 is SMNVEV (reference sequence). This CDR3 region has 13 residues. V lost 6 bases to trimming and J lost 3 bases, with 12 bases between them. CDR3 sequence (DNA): TGTGCCAGCAGCTCCCTTGGGGTCTACGAGCAGTACTTC. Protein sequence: CASSSLGVYEQYF.

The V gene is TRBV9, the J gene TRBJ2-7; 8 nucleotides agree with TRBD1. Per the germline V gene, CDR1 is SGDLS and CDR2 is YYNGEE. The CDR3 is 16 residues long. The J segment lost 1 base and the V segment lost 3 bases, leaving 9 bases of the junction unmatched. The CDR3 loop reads CASSAGWGQVSYEQYF. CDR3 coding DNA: TGTGCCAGCAGCGCGGGATGGGGACAGGTATCCTACGAGCAGTACTTC.